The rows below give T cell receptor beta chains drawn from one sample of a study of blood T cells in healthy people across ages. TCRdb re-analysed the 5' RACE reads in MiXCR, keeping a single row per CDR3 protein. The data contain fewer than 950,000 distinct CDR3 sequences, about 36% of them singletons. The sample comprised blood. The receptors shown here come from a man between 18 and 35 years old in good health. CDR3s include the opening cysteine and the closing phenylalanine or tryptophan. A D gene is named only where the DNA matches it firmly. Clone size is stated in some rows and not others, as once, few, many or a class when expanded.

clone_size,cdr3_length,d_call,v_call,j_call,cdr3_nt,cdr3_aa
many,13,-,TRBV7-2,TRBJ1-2,TGTGCCAGCAGCTTAGCCCCCGGCTATGGCTACACCTTC,CASSLAPGYGYTF
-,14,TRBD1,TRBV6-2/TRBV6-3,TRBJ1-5,TGTGCCAGCACGGACAGGGGGTGGAATCAGCCCCAGCATTTT,CASTDRGWNQPQHF
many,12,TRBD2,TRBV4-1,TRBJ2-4,TGCGCCAGCAGCCATCGTAGCGGGGGGCAGTACTTC,CASSHRSGGQYF
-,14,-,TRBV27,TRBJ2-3,TGCGCCAGCCTTGGGGGCAAGTTTACAGATACGAAGTATTTT,CASLGGKFTDTKYF
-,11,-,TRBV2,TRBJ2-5,TGTGCCAGCAGCCCCTTGGGGACCCAGTACTTC,CASSPLGTQYF
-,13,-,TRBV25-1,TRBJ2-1,TGTGCCAGTGGACACGACCTATACAATGAGCAGTTCTTC,CASGHDLYNEQFF
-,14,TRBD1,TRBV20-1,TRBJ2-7,TGCAGTGCTAGGGGGGACAGGGCGAAACGCGAGCAGTACTTC,CSARGDRAKREQYF
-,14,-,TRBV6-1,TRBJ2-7,TGTGCCAGCAGTGAACTGTCAGAAACCTACGAGCAGTACTTC,CASSELSETYEQYF
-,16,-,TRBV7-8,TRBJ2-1,TGTGCCAGCAGCTTGGGACTGGGATTCGGACAAGAGACCCAGTTCTTC,CASSLGLGFGQETQFF
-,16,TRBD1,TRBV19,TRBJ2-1,TGTGCCAGTAGTATGACAGGGGGCGGTTCCTACAATGAGCAGTTCTTC,CASSMTGGGSYNEQFF
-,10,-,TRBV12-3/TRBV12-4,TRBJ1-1,TGTGCCAGCACCCAGCGTGAAGCTTTCTTT,CASTQREAFF
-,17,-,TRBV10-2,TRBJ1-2,TGCGCCAGCAGTGAGTCAAGGCCCGACCGAACTAACTATGGCTACACCTTC,CASSESRPDRTNYGYTF
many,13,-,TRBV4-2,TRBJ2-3,TGTGCCAGCAGCCAAGATTGGTCGGATACGCAGTATTTT,CASSQDWSDTQYF
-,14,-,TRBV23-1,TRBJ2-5,TGCGTCAGCCCAGTCGGGGGCTCTCAAGAGACCCAGTACTTC,CVSPVGGSQETQYF
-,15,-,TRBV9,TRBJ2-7,TGTGCCAGCAGCGTAGCGGGCACCTCCTGGGATGAGCAGTACTTC,CASSVAGTSWDEQYF
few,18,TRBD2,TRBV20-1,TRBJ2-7,TGCAGTGCTAGAGATCCCAGCCAGCGGGGGGTGACCTACAATGAGCAGTACTTC,CSARDPSQRGVTYNEQYF
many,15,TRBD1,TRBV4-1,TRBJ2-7,TGCGCCAGCAGCCAAGATCGGGGACAGGGTCGCGAGCAGTACTTC,CASSQDRGQGREQYF
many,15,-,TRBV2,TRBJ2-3,TGTGCCAGCAGTGAGGGGCCCTCGGGTTCAGATACGCAGTATTTT,CASSEGPSGSDTQYF
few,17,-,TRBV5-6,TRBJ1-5,TGTGCCAGCAGCTCCGGGGCCCGAGGGGTCCTCAATCAGCCCCAGCATTTT,CASSSGARGVLNQPQHF
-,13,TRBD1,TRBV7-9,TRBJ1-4,TGTGCCAGCAGCGCCGGACAGGGAGAAAAACTGTTTTTT,CASSAGQGEKLFF
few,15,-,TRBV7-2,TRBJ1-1,TGTGCCAGCAGCTTAGCGTCAGGAATGAACACTGAAGCTTTCTTT,CASSLASGMNTEAFF
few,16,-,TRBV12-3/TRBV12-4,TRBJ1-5,TGTGCCAGCAACGGGCGGGACTCCGATAGCAATCAGCCCCAGCATTTT,CASNGRDSDSNQPQHF
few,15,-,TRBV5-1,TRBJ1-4,TGCGCCAGCAGCCTTACGGGACCGCATAATGAAAAACTGTTTTTT,CASSLTGPHNEKLFF
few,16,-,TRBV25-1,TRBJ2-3,TGTGCCAGCAGTGAATTTGCAGTATCTAGCACAGATACGCAGTATTTT,CASSEFAVSSTDTQYF
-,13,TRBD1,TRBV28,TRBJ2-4,TGTGCCACCGCCGGGACAGGCAAAAACATTCAGTACTTC,CATAGTGKNIQYF
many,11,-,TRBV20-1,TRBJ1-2,TGCAGTGCTAGATACAGCTATGGCTACACCTTC,CSARYSYGYTF
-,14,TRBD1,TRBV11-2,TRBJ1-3,TGTGCCAGCAGACCGGACAGGGGATCGAACACCATATATTTT,CASRPDRGSNTIYF
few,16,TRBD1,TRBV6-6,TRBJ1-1,TGTGCCAGCAGTCCCCGGGACAGACGCCAGAACACTGAAGCTTTCTTT,CASSPRDRRQNTEAFF
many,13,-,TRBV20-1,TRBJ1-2,TGCAGTGCTAGACCCCCCGACAGCTATGGCTACACCTTC,CSARPPDSYGYTF
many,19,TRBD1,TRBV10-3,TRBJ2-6,TGTGCCATCAGTGACCTGAGGGACAGTCAGTTCGGTGGGGCCAACGTCCTGACTTTC,CAISDLRDSQFGGANVLTF
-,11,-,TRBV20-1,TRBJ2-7,TGCAGTGCTGCTGATCAGTACGAGCAGTACTTC,CSAADQYEQYF
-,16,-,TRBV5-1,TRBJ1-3,TGCGCCAGCAGCGTATCAGGGCTCCTATCTGGAAACACCATATATTTT,CASSVSGLLSGNTIYF
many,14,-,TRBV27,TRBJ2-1,TGTGCCAGCAGCCGGAGGGGCGGCAGCAATGAGCAGTTCTTC,CASSRRGGSNEQFF
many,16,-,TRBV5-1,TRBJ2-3,TGCGCCAGCAGCGCGACCCGGGACCCAAGGACAGATACGCAGTATTTT,CASSATRDPRTDTQYF
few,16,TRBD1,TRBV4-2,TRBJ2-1,TGTGCCAGCAGCCCAAGGGGGACAGGGAATTACAATGAGCAGTTCTTC,CASSPRGTGNYNEQFF
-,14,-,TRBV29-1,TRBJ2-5,TGCAGCTTGCGATCAGGGACCCAACAAGAGACCCAGTACTTC,CSLRSGTQQETQYF
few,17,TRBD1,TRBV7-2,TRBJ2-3,TGTGCCAGCAGCTTATCTCCGCGGGACAGGGTTACAGATACGCAGTATTTT,CASSLSPRDRVTDTQYF
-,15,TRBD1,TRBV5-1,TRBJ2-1,TGCGCCAGCACCCCGAGACAGGGGTCCTACAATGAGCAGTTCTTC,CASTPRQGSYNEQFF
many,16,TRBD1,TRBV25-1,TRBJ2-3,TGTGCCAGCAGTGGAATGACAGGGGGCCTGCCAGATACGCAGTATTTT,CASSGMTGGLPDTQYF
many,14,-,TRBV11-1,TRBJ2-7,TGTGCCAGCAGCTTGCCCGGATACTCCTACGAGCAGTACTTC,CASSLPGYSYEQYF
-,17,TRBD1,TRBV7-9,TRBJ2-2,TGTGCCGGCAGCGCAGAAGGGACAGCAGGCTACACCGGGGAGCTGTTTTTT,CAGSAEGTAGYTGELFF
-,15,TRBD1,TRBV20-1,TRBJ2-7,TGCAGTGCTAGAGATTTCGGGACAGGGTCGGGTGAGCAGTACTTC,CSARDFGTGSGEQYF
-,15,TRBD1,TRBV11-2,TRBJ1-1,TGTGCCAGCAGCGGGACCGGGACAGATAGAACTGAAGCTTTCTTT,CASSGTGTDRTEAFF
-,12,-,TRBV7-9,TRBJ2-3,TGTGCCAGCAGGTCCCGCACAGATACGCAGTATTTT,CASRSRTDTQYF
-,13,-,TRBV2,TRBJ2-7,TGTGCCAGCAACCAGGAACAGATTGGCGAGCAGTACTTC,CASNQEQIGEQYF
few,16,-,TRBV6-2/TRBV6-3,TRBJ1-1,TGTGCCAGCAGTTACTCGAGGGCCGGATTGAACACTGAAGCTTTCTTT,CASSYSRAGLNTEAFF
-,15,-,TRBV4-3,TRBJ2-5,TGCGCCAGCAGCCAAGATCTATCGGTGCTCCAGACCCAGTACTTC,CASSQDLSVLQTQYF
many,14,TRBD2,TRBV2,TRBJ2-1,TGTGCCAGCTCCCTCCGGCGGGGGGACAATGAGCAGTTCTTC,CASSLRRGDNEQFF
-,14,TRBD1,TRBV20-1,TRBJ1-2,TGCAGTGCTGGGGACAGGGAAACTAACTATGGCTACACCTTC,CSAGDRETNYGYTF
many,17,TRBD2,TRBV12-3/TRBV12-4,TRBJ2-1,TGTGCCAGCAGCACTAGCGGGGGGCGTAGCTCCTACAATGAGCAGTTCTTC,CASSTSGGRSSYNEQFF
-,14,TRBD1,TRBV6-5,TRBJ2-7,TGTGCCAGCGGGGGACAGGGCATATCCTACGAGCAGTACTTC,CASGGQGISYEQYF
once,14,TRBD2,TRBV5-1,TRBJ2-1,TGCGCCAGCAGCGTGGGGCTAGCGGACAATGAGCAGTTCTTC,CASSVGLADNEQFF
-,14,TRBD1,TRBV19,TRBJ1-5,TGTGCCACTGGGACAGGGGGCTTGAGTCAGCCCCAGCATTTT,CATGTGGLSQPQHF